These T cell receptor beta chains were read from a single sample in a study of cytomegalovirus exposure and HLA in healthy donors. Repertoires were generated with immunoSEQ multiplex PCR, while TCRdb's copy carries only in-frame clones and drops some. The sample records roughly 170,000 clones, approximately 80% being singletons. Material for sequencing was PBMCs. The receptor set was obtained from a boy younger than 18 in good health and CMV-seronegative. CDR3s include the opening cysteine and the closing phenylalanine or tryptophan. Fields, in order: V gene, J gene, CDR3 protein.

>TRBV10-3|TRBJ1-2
CAISESRTAANYGYTF
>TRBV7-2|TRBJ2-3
CASSLAPLSGTDTQYF
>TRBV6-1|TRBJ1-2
CASRRTGRSGYGYTF
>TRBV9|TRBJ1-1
CASSPGGGNTEAFF
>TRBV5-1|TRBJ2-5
CASSSLGRRGETQYF
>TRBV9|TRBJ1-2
CASSVGAGNNYGYTF
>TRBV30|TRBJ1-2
CAWVINTGGYTF
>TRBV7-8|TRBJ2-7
CASSMAYTGNSYEQYF
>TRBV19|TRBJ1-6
CASTSRVSNSPLHF
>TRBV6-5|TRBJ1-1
CASSWTGGAVNTEAFF
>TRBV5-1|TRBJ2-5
CASSLEQTQYF
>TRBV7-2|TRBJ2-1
CASSSTSGRDNEQFF
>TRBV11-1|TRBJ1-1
CASSLRGLNTEAFF
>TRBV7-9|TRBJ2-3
CASSGPRSLAGTTDTQYF
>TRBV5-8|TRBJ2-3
CASSLGAGSPDTQYF
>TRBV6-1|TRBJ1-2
CATRRGQARNYGYTF
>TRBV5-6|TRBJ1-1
CASSLEGENTEAFF
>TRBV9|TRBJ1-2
CASSTPGTGTNYGYTF
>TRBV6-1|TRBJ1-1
CASSYGSSQAFF
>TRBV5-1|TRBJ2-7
CASRKEATSSYEQYF
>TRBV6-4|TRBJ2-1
CASSAGTSGVKGQFF
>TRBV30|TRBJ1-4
CAWGPGGTNEKLFF
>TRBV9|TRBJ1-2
CASSPKFAYGYTF
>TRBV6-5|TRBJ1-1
CASSSHLRVTEAFF
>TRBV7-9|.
CASSRLHRGDYYEQYF
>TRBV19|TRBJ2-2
CASSFRLAGHTGELFF
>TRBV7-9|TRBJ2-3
CASRGQASTDTQYF
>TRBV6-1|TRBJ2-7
CASTRTGVGYEQYF
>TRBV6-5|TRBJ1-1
CASSYDRAANTEAFF
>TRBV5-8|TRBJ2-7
CASSLGASGSSEQYF
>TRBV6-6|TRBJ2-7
CASRHSYEQYF
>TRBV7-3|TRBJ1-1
CASSLNRGNTEAFF
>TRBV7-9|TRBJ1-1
CASSLVGQGTAFF
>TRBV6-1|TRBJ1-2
CASRVQTGTNYGYTF
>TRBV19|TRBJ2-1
CASSTGLAGLSYNEQFF
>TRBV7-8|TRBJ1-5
CASSSETGTGEGPQHF
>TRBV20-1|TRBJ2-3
CSSSGTDTQYF
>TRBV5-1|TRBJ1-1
CASSSGTGGTEAFF
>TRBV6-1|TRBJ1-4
CASSQGQGNEKLFF
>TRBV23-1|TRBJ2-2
CASSKSLIGDWAGELFF
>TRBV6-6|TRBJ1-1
CASRLKTGAEAFF
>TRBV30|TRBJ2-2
CAWSAWREGLSGELFF
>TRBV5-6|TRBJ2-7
CASSWGLAGGEQYF
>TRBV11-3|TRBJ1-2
CASSLGAGRNYGYTF
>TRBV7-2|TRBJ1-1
CASSLNSASWAFF
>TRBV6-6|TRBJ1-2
CASIEGTGAGYGYTF
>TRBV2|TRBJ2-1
CASRNPDRDRGDHNEQFF
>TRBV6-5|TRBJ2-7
CASSYCKQGAFHEQYF
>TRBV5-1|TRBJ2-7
CASSLAASGDEQYF
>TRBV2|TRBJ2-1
CASSPTGGAYNEQFF
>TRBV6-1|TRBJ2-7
CASSEILRRGYEQYF
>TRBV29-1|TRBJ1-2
CSVEVTATGSYGYTF
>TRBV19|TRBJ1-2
CASSTNIWRRGNYGYTF
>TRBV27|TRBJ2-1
CASRLGLAGRNEQFF
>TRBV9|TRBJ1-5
CASSEGLGHQPQHF